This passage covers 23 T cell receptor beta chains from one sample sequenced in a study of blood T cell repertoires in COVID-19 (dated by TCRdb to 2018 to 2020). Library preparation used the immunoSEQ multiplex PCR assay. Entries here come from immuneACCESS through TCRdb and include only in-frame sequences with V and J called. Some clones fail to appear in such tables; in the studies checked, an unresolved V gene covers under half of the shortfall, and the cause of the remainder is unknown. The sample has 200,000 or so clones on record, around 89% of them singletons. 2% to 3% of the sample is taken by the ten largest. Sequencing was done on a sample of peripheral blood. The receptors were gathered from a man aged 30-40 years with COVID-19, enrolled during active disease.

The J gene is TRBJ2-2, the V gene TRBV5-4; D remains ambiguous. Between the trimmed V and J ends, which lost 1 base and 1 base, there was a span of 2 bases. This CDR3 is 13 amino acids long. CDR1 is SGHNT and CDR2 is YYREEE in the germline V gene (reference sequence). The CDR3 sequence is CASSLQNTGELFF. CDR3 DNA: TGTGCCAGCAGCTTGCAGAACACCGGGGAGCTGTTTTTT. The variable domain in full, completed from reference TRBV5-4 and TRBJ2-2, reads ETGVTQSPTHLIKTRGQQVTLRCSSQSGHNTVSWYQQALGQGPQFIFQYYREEENGRGNFPPRFSGLQFPNYSSELNVNALELDDSALYLCASSLQNTGELFFGEGSRLTVL.

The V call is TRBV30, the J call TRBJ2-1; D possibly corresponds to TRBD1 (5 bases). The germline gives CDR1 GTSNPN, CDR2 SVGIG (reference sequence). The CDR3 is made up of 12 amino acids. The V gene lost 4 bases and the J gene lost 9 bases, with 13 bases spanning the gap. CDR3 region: CAWTRVLGEQFF. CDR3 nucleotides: TGTGCCTGGACCAGGGTCCTGGGTGAGCAGTTCTTC. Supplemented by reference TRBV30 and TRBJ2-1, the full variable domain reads SQTIHQWPATLVQPVGSPLSLECTVEGTSNPNLYWYRQAAGRGLQLLFYSVGIGQISSEVPQNLSASRPQDRQFILSSKKLLLSDSGFYLCAWTRVLGEQFFGPGTRLTVL.

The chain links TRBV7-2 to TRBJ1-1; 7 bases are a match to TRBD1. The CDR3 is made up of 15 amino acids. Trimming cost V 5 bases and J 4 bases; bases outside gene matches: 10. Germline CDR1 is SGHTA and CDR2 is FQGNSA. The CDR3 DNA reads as TGTGCCAGCAGCAAAAACAGGGGAGGCGTCACTGAAGCTTTCTTT. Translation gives CASSKNRGGVTEAFF. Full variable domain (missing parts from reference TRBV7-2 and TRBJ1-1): GAGVSQSPSNKVTEKGKDVELRCDPISGHTALYWYRQSLGQGLEFLIYFQGNSAPDKSGLPSDRFSAERTGGSVSTLTIQRTQQEDSAVYLCASSKNRGGVTEAFFGQGTRLTVV.

The CDR3 DNA follows: TGTGCCACCAGTGATTCGAGGTCCGACAATGAGCAGTTCTTC. This encodes CATSDSRSDNEQFF. V and J are TRBV24-1 and TRBJ2-1, with no clear D. Looked up from germline, CDR1 is KGHDR and CDR2 is SFDVKD. V shed 2 bases and J shed 5 bases, with 9 bases lying between them. This CDR3 spans 14 amino acids.

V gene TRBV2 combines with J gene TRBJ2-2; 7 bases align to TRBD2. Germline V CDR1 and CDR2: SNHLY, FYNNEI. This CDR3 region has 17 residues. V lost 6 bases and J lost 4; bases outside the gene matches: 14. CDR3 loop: CASSGLAWEGGTGELFF. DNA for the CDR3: TGTGCCAGCAGCGGTTTGGCTTGGGAGGGAGGCACCGGGGAGCTGTTTTTT.

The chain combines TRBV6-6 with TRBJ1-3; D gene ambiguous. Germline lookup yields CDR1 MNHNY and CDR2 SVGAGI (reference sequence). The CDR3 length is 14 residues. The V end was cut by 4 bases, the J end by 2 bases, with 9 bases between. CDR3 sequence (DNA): TGTGCCAGCAGTTCCTTCACACCTGGAAACACCATATATTTT. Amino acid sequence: CASSSFTPGNTIYF.

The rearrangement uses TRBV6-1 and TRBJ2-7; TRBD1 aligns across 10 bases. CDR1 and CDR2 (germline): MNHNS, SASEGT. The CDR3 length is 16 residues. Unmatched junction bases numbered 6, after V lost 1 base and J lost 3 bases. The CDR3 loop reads CASSEVWTGGVYEQYF. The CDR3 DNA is TGTGCCAGCAGTGAAGTATGGACAGGGGGAGTCTACGAGCAGTACTTC.

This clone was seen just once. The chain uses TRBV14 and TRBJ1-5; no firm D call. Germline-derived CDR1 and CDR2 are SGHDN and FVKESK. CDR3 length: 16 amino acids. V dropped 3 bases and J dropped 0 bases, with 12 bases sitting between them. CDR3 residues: CASSQFEGYSNQPQHF. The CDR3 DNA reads TGTGCCAGCAGCCAGTTTGAGGGCTATAGCAATCAGCCCCAGCATTTT.

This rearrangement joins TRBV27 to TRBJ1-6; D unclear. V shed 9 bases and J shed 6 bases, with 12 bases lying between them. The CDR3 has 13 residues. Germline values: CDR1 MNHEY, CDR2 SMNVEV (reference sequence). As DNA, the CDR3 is TGTGCCAGTTCGACATACTCTAATTCACCCCTCCACTTT. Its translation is CASSTYSNSPLHF.

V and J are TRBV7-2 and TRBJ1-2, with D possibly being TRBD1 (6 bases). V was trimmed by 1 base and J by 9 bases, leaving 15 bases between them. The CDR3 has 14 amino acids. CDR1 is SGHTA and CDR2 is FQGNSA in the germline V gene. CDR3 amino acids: CASSLVPSRGSYTF. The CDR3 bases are TGTGCCAGCAGCTTAGTCCCCTCCAGGGGTAGCTACACCTTC. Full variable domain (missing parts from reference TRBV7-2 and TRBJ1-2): GAGVSQSPSNKVTEKGKDVELRCDPISGHTALYWYRQSLGQGLEFLIYFQGNSAPDKSGLPSDRFSAERTGGSVSTLTIQRTQQEDSAVYLCASSLVPSRGSYTFGSGTRLTVV.

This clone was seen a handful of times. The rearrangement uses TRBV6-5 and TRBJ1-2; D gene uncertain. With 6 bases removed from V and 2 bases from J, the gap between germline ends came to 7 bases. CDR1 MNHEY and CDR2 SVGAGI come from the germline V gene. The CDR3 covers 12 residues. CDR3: CASSGRNYGYTF. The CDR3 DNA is TGTGCCAGCAGCGGGAGGAACTATGGCTACACCTTC.

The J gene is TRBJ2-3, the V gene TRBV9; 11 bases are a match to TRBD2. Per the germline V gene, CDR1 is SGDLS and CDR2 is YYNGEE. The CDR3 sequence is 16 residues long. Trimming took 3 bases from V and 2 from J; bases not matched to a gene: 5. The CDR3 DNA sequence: TGTGCCAGCAGCGGCGTAGCGGGAGGGTCCACAGATACGCAGTATTTT. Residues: CASSGVAGGSTDTQYF.

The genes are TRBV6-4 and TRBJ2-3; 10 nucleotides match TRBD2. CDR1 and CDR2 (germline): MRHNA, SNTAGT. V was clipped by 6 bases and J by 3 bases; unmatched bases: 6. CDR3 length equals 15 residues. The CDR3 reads CASSESGGETDTQYF. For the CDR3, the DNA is TGTGCCAGCAGCGAGAGCGGGGGGGAGACAGATACGCAGTATTTT.

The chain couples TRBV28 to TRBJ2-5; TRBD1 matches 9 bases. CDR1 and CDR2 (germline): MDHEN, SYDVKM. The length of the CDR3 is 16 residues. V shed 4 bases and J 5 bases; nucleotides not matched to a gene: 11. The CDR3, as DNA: TGTGCCAGCAGTTCTCCTCTCGGACAGGGGAAGGAGACCCAGTACTTC. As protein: CASSSPLGQGKETQYF.

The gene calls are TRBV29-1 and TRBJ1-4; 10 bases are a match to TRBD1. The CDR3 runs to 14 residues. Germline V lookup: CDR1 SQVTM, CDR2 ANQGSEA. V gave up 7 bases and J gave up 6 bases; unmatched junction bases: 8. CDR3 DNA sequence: TGCAGCGCGCAATCCGGGACAGGGGATGAAAAACTGTTTTTT. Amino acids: CSAQSGTGDEKLFF.

The CDR3 DNA reads TGTGCCAGCAGGCTACAGGGCTCTGGAAACACCATATATTTT. Protein sequence: CASRLQGSGNTIYF. This chain joins TRBV6-5 and TRBJ1-3; maybe TRBD1 (6 bases). V shed 6 bases and J shed 0 bases, with 9 bases lying between them. The CDR3 consists of 14 residues. Germline assignment: CDR1 MNHEY and CDR2 SVGAGI.

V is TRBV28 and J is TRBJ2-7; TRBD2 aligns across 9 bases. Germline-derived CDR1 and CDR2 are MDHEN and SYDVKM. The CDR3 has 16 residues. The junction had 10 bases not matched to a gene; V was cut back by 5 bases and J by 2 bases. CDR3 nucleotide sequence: TGTGCCAGCAGTCCCCCGCCTAGCGGGGCGACCTACGAGCAGTACTTC. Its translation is CASSPPPSGATYEQYF.

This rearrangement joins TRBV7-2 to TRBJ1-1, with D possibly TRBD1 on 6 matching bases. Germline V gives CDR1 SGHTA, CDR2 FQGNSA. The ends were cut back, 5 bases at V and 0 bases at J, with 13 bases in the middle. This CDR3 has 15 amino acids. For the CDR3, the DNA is TGTGCCAGCAGCGGGCCGGGACAAATGAACACTGAAGCTTTCTTT. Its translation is CASSGPGQMNTEAFF. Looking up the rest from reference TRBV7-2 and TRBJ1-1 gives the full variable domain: GAGVSQSPSNKVTEKGKDVELRCDPISGHTALYWYRQSLGQGLEFLIYFQGNSAPDKSGLPSDRFSAERTGGSVSTLTIQRTQQEDSAVYLCASSGPGQMNTEAFFGQGTRLTVV.

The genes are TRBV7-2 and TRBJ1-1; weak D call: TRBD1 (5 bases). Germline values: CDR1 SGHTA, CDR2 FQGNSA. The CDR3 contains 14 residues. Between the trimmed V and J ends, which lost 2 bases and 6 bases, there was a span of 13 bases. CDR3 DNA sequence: TGTGCCAGCAGCTTAATGTTTCAGGGCGCTGAAGCTTTCTTT. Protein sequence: CASSLMFQGAEAFF.

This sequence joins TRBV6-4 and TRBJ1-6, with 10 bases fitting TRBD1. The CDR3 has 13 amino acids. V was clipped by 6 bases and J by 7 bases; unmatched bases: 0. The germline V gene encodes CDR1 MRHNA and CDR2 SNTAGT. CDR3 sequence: CASRGQGNSPLHF. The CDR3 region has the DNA TGTGCCAGCAGGGGACAGGGGAATTCACCCCTCCACTTT.

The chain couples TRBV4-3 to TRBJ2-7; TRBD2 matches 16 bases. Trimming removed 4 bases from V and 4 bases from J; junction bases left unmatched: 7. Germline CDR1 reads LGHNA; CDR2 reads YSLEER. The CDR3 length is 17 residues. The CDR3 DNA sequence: TGCGCCAGCAGCCGCAACCGGGGACTAGCGGGAGGGTACGAGCAGTACTTC. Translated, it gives CASSRNRGLAGGYEQYF.

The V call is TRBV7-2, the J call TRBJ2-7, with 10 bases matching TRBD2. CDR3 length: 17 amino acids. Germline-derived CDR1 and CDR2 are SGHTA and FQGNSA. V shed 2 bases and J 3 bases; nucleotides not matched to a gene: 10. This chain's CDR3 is CASSLYVRTSGYYEQYF. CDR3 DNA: TGTGCCAGCAGCTTATATGTGCGGACTAGCGGCTACTACGAGCAGTACTTC. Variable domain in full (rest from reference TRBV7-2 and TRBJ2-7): GAGVSQSPSNKVTEKGKDVELRCDPISGHTALYWYRQSLGQGLEFLIYFQGNSAPDKSGLPSDRFSAERTGGSVSTLTIQRTQQEDSAVYLCASSLYVRTSGYYEQYFGPGTRLTVT.

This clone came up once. CDR3 residues: CASSYASSNQPQHF. The CDR3 coding sequence is TGTGCCAGCAGTTACGCGTCCAGCAATCAGCCCCAGCATTTT. J is TRBJ1-5 and V is TRBV6-5; no clear D. The CDR3 has 14 amino acids. CDR1 and CDR2 (germline): MNHEY, SVGAGI. With 2 bases removed from V and 1 base from J, the gap between germline ends came to 6 bases.